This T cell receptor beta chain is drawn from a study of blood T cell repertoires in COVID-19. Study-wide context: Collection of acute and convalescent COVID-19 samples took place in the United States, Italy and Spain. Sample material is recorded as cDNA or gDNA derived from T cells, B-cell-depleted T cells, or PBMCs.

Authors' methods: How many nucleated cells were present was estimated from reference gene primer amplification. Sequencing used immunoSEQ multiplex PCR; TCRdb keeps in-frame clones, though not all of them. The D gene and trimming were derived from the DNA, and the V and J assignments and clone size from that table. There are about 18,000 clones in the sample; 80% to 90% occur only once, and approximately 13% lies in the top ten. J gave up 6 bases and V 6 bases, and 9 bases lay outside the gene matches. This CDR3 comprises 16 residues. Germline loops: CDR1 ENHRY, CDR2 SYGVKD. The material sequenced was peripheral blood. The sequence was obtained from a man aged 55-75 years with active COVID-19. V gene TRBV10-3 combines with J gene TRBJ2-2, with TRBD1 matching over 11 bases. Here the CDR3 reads CAIRLSGTGGPGELFF. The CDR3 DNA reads TGTGCCATCAGGCTCTCCGGGACAGGGGGACCCGGGGAGCTGTTTTTT.